The T cell receptor beta chain described here comes from a study of shared clonotypes between healthy human individuals. Template for every sorted-subset replicate PCR totaled about 0.2 ug DNA, 25,000 to 35,000 T cell genomes. The table came from immunoSEQ multiplex PCR; TCRdb's copy has only in-frame clones and leaves some out. The sample contains approximately 2,300,000 clones, approximately 90% of which appear only once. Worth noting for this clone: Its antigen is unknown.

From germline, CDR1 is SGHRS and CDR2 YFSETQ. The CDR3 is 16 amino acids. Germline trimming cut 4 bases from V and 4 bases from J; bases unmatched to any gene: 12. Study-wide points: Relative to clonotypes present in all four donors, those not shared had lower generation probabilities. Of the naive CD4 clonotypes, roughly 5.5% were shared across a handful of donors. On the whole, naive subsets had larger estimated richness than memory subsets had.

This sequence was found in a man in his late teens or twenties in good health. Some clones in this sample may be carry-over from other donors' samples. Sequencing input: naive CD4+ T cells from PBMCs. The subset was: CD45RA+ positively selected. The chain joins TRBV5-1 to TRBJ2-7; 9 bases align to TRBD1. Here the CDR3 reads CASSPTSGTGPYEQYF. For the CDR3, the DNA is TGCGCCAGCAGCCCCACGTCCGGGACAGGGCCTTACGAGCAGTACTTC.